This T cell receptor (beta chain) was captured by sequencing in a study of blood T cell repertoires in COVID-19. Overall study: There were acute and convalescent COVID-19 samples, and they came from the United States, Italy and Spain. T cells, B-cell-depleted T cells, or PBMCs provided the cDNA or gDNA that served as material.

This clone has just a few counts. This CDR3 has 16 amino acids. The germline CDR1 and CDR2 sequences are KGHSH and LQKENI. Trimming shortened V by 3 bases and J by 0 bases, and 12 bases separated the two germline ends. The authors' processing: It was from reference gene primer amplification that nucleated cell counts were estimated. The repertoire was sequenced with immunoSEQ multiplex PCR; TCRdb's copy has only in-frame clones and lacks some. The D gene and trimming were derived from the DNA, and the V and J assignments and clone size from that table. The sample has under 200,000 clones; 84% are singletons.

The sequenced material came from peripheral blood. The TCR originated in a woman of 80 years or more with COVID-19, enrolled during active disease. The chain carries TRBV18 and TRBJ1-3; D may be TRBD1 (5 bases). The CDR3 protein is CASSPRGGTSGNTIYF. As DNA, the CDR3 is TGTGCCAGCTCACCCCGGGGAGGGACCTCTGGAAACACCATATATTTT.